In this sample, the clone carrying this TCR beta chain turned up a few times. The data were produced by immunoSEQ multiplex PCR, yet TCRdb's version contains in-frame clones alone and is incomplete. The sample holds 55,000 to 75,000 clones; 91% are singletons and the top ten take 2.2%. This specimen belongs to a study of T cell changes during pregnancy in multiple sclerosis. CDR3 length: 12 residues. CDR1 and CDR2 (germline): MNHNY, SVGAGI (reference sequence). The V gene end was trimmed by 6 bases and the J gene end by 3 bases; junction bases not matched to a gene: 0. The source of this sequence is a female donor in good health, enrolled as a control in a pregnancy study. This specimen was peripheral blood, taken in the third trimester of pregnancy. The chain recombines TRBV6-6 with TRBJ1-2, with 8 bases aligning to TRBD1. This chain's CDR3 is CASRTGDYGYTF. The DNA for the CDR3 is TGTGCCAGCAGGACAGGGGACTATGGCTACACCTTC.